This TCR beta chain was sequenced in a study of Ad26.COV2.S vaccination and SARS-CoV-2 variants. Overall study: Each vaccinee took Ad26.COV2.S intramuscularly, once or twice 56 days apart. Study observations and caveats: Marked by substantial breadth, spike-specific CD8+ and CD4+ T cell responses were reportedly seen after vaccination.

The sample's treatment: around 19 received Ad26.COV2.S at low or high dose, single or two shots; about 5 received placebo; per-sample allocation not given. Sampling was done on day 63 after the first vaccine or placebo injection. Recruitment in Boston yielded a donor of adult age, 18-55 years. An Ad26 vector expressing Wuhan-strain SARS-CoV-2 spike served as the vaccine. Remarks on this clone: Its antigen is currently unknown.

The CDR3 contains 16 residues. V lost 1 base, J lost 0 bases, and 13 bases lay in between. Germline V CDR1 and CDR2: SGHTA, FQGNSA. Only in-frame clones appear in the TCRdb table, and some are missing; sequencing was by immunoSEQ multiplex PCR. The top ten hold under 3.5% of the sample, which has about 410,000 clones, approximately 90% seen once. This specimen was peripheral blood, taken in a trial of Ad26.COV2.S vaccine versus placebo. The receptor was isolated from a person aged 18-65 years who received the Ad26.COV2.S COVID-19 vaccine or a placebo. The chain employs TRBV7-2 and TRBJ2-7, with a possible D match to TRBD1 (6 bases). For the CDR3, the DNA is TGTGCCAGCAGCTTAGTCCTGGGGGCCAACTCCTACGAGCAGTACTTC. The encoded protein is CASSLVLGANSYEQYF.